This record looks at one T cell receptor (beta chain) sequence and its context. What this receptor recognizes is not known. Per-nucleotide qualities are absent, and no much larger clonotype sits a single base away. TCR beta VDJ combination and CDR3 sequence profiling used genomic DNA as the template. An Illumina HiSeq 2000 was used for TCR repertoire sequencing. As for how the authors treated the data: Repertoire assessment relied on Simpson's diversity index, CDR3 size and DJ length profiles, and TRBV/TRBJ rearrangement plots. Whichever DNA sequence was most abundant in the deep sequencing data was defined as the immunodominant clone. CDR3 amino acid sequences were checked for sharing across subjects and were also compared against the VDJdb database and published repertoires. The raw public data were reprocessed by TCRdb itself: fastp quality trimming at Q25, MiXCR clonotype calling, in-frame beta chains only. Rows matching on CDR3 protein sequence are summarized as one entry with the most common DNA and genes. In this record, the V and J calls reflect TCRdb's handling and not the investigators' own analysis. The sample records about 120,000 distinct CDR3 sequences, 55% to 60% of which are singletons. The top ten clonotypes cover 25% to 35% of the sample.

This sample is drawn from a study of CD8+CD57+ T cells in acquired aplastic anemia (dated by TCRdb to 2017 to 2018). General notes on the study: On average, sorted CD4+ and CD8+ cells yielded around 3.5 ug of extracted DNA, with a range of roughly 0.18 to 27.4 ug. CD8+CD57+ expansion was defined as a frequency above the mean frequency observed in healthy subjects.

V and J lose 4 bases and 7 bases, and a span of 9 bases separates them. The CDR3 starts with the cysteine, ends with the phenylalanine, and has 11 residues. The read is trimmed to its CDR3 DNA, 33 bases read in frame from base 1. CDR1 and CDR2 were assigned from the germline V gene as SGHRS and YFSETQ. General findings and caveats noted by the study authors: Roughly 31 CD8+ CDR3 sequences were shared between patients and controls but appeared highly expressed in patients and within their immunodominant clones. Patients and healthy controls showed no significant difference in CD8+ Simpson's diversity (P=0.060).

Expansion of CD8+CD57+ cells had been shown by flow cytometry in the patients chosen for sequencing. Every patient had a diagnosis of severe acquired aplastic anemia based on International Study of Aplastic Anemia and Agranulocytosis and Camitta criteria. No patient had received any therapy when blood was sampled. The study deep-sequenced TCR repertoires of sorted CD4+ and CD8+ blood T cells from severe aplastic anemia patients and healthy subjects. Patients were enrolled under clinicaltrials.gov protocols 00001620, 01623167, 00001397, 00071045, 00081523 and 00961064 in the USA. Ficoll-Paque density gradient centrifugation was used to isolate peripheral blood mononuclear cells. Before DNA extraction, CD4+ and CD8+ T cells were sorted by FACS or by magnetic beads.

The source is a human donor with aplastic anemia. The specimen sequenced was sorted CD4+, CD8+, or CD8+CD57+ T cells (not recorded which) from PBMCs. The chain is assembled from TRBV5-1 and TRBJ2-7; the D gene lacks a confident call. This receptor has the CDR3 CASSNEREQYF. The base sequence is TGCGCCAGCAGCAACGAGCGAGAGCAGTACTTC. With all but the CDR3 taken from the reference TRBV5-1 and TRBJ2-7 genes, the full variable domain is: KAGVTQTPRYLIKTRGQQVTLSCSPISGHRSVSWYQQTPGQGLQFLFEYFSETQRNKGNFPGRFSGRQFSNSRSEMNVSTLELGDSALYLCASSNEREQYFGPGTRLTVT.